These 25 T cell receptor beta chains share one sample of origin, sequenced in a study of shared clonotypes between healthy human individuals. The method was immunoSEQ multiplex PCR; TCRdb's version includes in-frame clones alone and lacks a portion of them. The sample lists about 2.1 million clones, about 92% seen once, with 1.7% in the top ten. Positively selected for CCR7, the CD45RO-negative cells used as naive CD8 cells excluded terminally differentiated effector memory CD45RA+ cells. Sequenced input: naive CD8+ T cells from PBMCs. The receptors were sampled from a man between 18 and 35 years old in good health. Some clones in this sample may be carry-over from other donors' samples.

Comments on this clone: The sample holds other DNA sequences that translate to the same CDR3. The CDR3 DNA follows: TGTGCCAGCAGCTGGACAGGGACCTACGAGCAGTACTTC. This codes for CASSWTGTYEQYF. The V and J genes are TRBV6-6 and TRBJ2-7; 8 positions match TRBD1. Germline CDR1 is MNHNY and CDR2 is SVGAGI (reference sequence). This CDR3 is 13 amino acids long. Losses at the gene ends were 6 bases for V and 2 bases for J; bases not matched to a gene: 3.

This rearrangement joins TRBV27 to TRBJ2-1, with D possibly being TRBD2 (6 bases). Germline V gene sequence: CDR1 MNHEY, CDR2 SMNVEV (reference sequence). The CDR3 is 16 residues long. V shed 4 bases and J shed 3 bases, with 16 bases lying between them. The CDR3 is CASSSRDSAFYNEQFF. The CDR3, as DNA: TGTGCCAGCAGTTCTAGGGACTCCGCCTTCTACAATGAGCAGTTCTTC.

The count of this clone is one. The sample carries other DNA sequences with the same CDR3. The chain joins TRBV9 to TRBJ1-2, with a weak D call TRBD1 (5 bases). The germline gives CDR1 SGDLS, CDR2 YYNGEE. V shed 4 bases and J shed 4 bases, with 11 bases lying between them. CDR3 length equals 13 residues. CDR3 protein: CASSPQGGYGYTF. Written as DNA, the CDR3 is TGTGCCAGCAGCCCGCAGGGTGGCTATGGCTACACCTTC.

This chain uses TRBV7-8 with TRBJ1-1; D is perhaps TRBD1 (6 bases). The germline CDR1 and CDR2 sequences are SGHVS and FQNEAQ. The V gene lost 5 bases and the J gene lost 11 bases, with 15 bases spanning the gap. This CDR3 spans 12 amino acids. CDR3 in amino acids: CASSLGGLGAFF. In nucleotides, the CDR3 is TGTGCCAGCAGCCTCGGGGGGCTAGGGGCTTTCTTT.

The chain joins TRBV28 to TRBJ1-1; the D is unclear. Germline V gives CDR1 MDHEN, CDR2 SYDVKM. CDR3 size: 14 residues. V gave up 6 bases and J gave up 2 bases, with 13 bases separating them. In nucleotides, the CDR3 is TGTGCCAGCAGCCTGCAGGTTTTCAACACTGAAGCTTTCTTT. Translated: CASSLQVFNTEAFF.

The chain carries TRBV9 and TRBJ2-7, with D possibly matching TRBD1 (8 bases). Germline CDR1 SGDLS, CDR2 YYNGEE. The CDR3 sequence is 14 residues long. The V gene lost 4 bases and the J gene lost 3 bases, with 14 bases spanning the gap. CDR3 sequence (DNA): TGTGCCAGCAGCTACAGGGGGGGAGTCTACGAGCAGTACTTC. Translating it yields CASSYRGGVYEQYF.

The rearrangement uses TRBV28 and TRBJ2-7; 9 nucleotides match TRBD1. The trim removed 7 bases at V and 4 bases at J, leaving 8 bases unmatched. This CDR3 region has 14 residues. CDR1 is MDHEN, CDR2 SYDVKM, per germline. The CDR3 region is CASTQDRGGYEQYF. The CDR3 coding sequence is TGTGCCAGCACCCAGGACAGGGGAGGGTACGAGCAGTACTTC.

The chain joins TRBV28 to TRBJ1-2, with D possibly matching TRBD1 (5 bases). CDR1 is MDHEN, CDR2 SYDVKM, per germline. The CDR3 contains 16 residues. V lost 5 bases, J lost 2 bases, and 18 bases lay in between. The CDR3 DNA sequence: TGTGCCAGCAGTCCGGTTTTCAGGGATCAAAACTATGGCTACACCTTC. Amino acid sequence: CASSPVFRDQNYGYTF.

This chain links TRBV27 with TRBJ2-1, with TRBD1 as a possible D gene (6 bases). This CDR3 is 15 amino acids long. V lost 6 bases, J lost 7 bases, and 19 bases lay in between. The germline V gene has CDR1 MNHEY and CDR2 SMNVEV (reference sequence). The CDR3 DNA reads as TGTGCCAGCAGCCTACATTTACAGGGCCGGAATGAGCAGTTCTTC. Encoded protein: CASSLHLQGRNEQFF.

A word on this clone: Other DNA sequences in this specimen translate into the identical CDR3. This chain connects TRBV6-5 to TRBJ2-7; 10 bases match TRBD2. The CDR3 length is 14 residues. V lost 6 bases, J lost 0 bases, and 2 bases stayed unmatched. Per germline, CDR1 MNHEY and CDR2 SVGAGI. CDR3 loop: CASSWTSGSYEQYF. CDR3 sequence (DNA): TGTGCCAGCAGCTGGACTAGCGGCTCCTACGAGCAGTACTTC.

The sample holds one count of this clone. This sequence joins TRBV4-1 and TRBJ1-2; D is ambiguous. Germline CDR1 reads MGHRA; CDR2 reads YSYEKL. Between the trimmed V and J ends, which lost 4 bases and 4 bases, there was a span of 13 bases. The CDR3 spans 14 residues. CDR3 in amino acids: CASSPAGVIYGYTF. CDR3 nucleotide sequence: TGCGCCAGCAGCCCCGCAGGCGTGATCTATGGCTACACCTTC.

The chain employs TRBV28 and TRBJ1-5; D is unclear. Trimming left V 2 bases short and J 5 bases short, with 16 bases between. CDR3 length: 16 amino acids. CDR1 is MDHEN and CDR2 is SYDVKM in the germline V gene. CDR3 DNA sequence: TGTGCCAGCAGTTTAAGGACGTGGGCGCAAGATCAGCCCCAGCATTTT. This encodes CASSLRTWAQDQPQHF.

This chain joins TRBV19 and TRBJ2-1; D is perhaps TRBD2 (5 bases). The CDR3 loop spans 12 amino acids. V was shortened by 5 bases and J by 10 bases, with 12 bases between the two germline ends. CDR1 and CDR2 from the germline V gene are LNHDA and SQIVND (reference sequence). Here the CDR3 reads CASSVASYEQFF. The DNA of the CDR3 is TGTGCCAGTAGTGTCGCTAGCTACGAGCAGTTCTTC.

This chain links TRBV10-3 with TRBJ1-5; 7 bases align to TRBD1. V lost 6 bases, J lost 3 bases, and 5 bases stayed unmatched. The CDR3 spans 14 residues. Germline CDR1 is ENHRY and CDR2 is SYGVKD. Here the CDR3 reads CAIRGGGINQPQHF. CDR3 coding DNA: TGTGCCATCAGGGGAGGGGGCATCAATCAGCCCCAGCATTTT.

The CDR3: CAISEGLAGNTDTQYF. CDR3 in DNA: TGTGCCATCAGTGAGGGACTAGCGGGGAACACAGATACGCAGTATTTT. The chain employs TRBV10-3 and TRBJ2-3, with 12 positions matching TRBD2. There are 16 residues in the CDR3. After removal of 2 bases from V and 2 bases from J, the junction contained 2 bases not matched to a gene. CDR1 and CDR2 from the germline V gene are ENHRY and SYGVKD.

The genes are TRBV10-1 and TRBJ2-7; 7 bases fit TRBD1. This CDR3 is built from 13 residues. The V and J ends lost 5 bases and 6 bases, in that order; junction bases with no gene match: 7. From germline, CDR1 is WNHNN and CDR2 SYGVQD (reference sequence). The CDR3 spells CASSFDRVGEQYF. CDR3 coding DNA: TGCGCCAGCAGTTTTGACAGGGTGGGCGAGCAGTACTTC.

This rearrangement joins TRBV27 to TRBJ1-1; D is unresolved. Looked up from germline, CDR1 is MNHEY and CDR2 is SMNVEV (reference sequence). The V end was cut by 5 bases, the J end by 4 bases, with 17 bases between. This CDR3 region has 15 residues. The CDR3 DNA follows: TGTGCCAGCAGTGAGACGACCGGGAGAGGCACTGAAGCTTTCTTT. It encodes CASSETTGRGTEAFF.

The chain uses TRBV27 and TRBJ2-7; D is unresolved. The V gene lost 5 bases and the J gene lost 2 bases, with 10 bases spanning the gap. This CDR3 has 13 residues. The germline V gene encodes CDR1 MNHEY and CDR2 SMNVEV (reference sequence). In DNA form, the CDR3 reads TGTGCCAGCAGTCCCCGGGTGACCTACGAGCAGTACTTC. Protein product: CASSPRVTYEQYF.

V usage is TRBV18 and J usage is TRBJ1-5, with 10 bases that match TRBD1. Germline CDR1 KGHSH, CDR2 LQKENI. This CDR3 region has 15 residues. V dropped 2 bases and J dropped 4; count of bases not matched to a gene: 2. The CDR3 loop is CASSPDRGPNQPQHF. In DNA form, the CDR3 reads TGTGCCAGCTCACCAGACAGGGGGCCGAATCAGCCCCAGCATTTT.

This chain uses TRBV7-6 with TRBJ2-2; the match to TRBD1 covers 8 bases. Unmatched junction bases numbered 14, after V lost 2 bases and J lost 0 bases. The CDR3 totals 20 residues. Per germline, CDR1 SGHVS and CDR2 FNYEAQ. The CDR3 nucleotides read TGTGCCAGCAGCTTATCCTCTTGGGACAGGCGACCCGCGAACACCGGGGAGCTGTTTTTT. It codes for CASSLSSWDRRPANTGELFF.

J is TRBJ2-7 and V is TRBV28; D is ambiguous. The germline CDR1 and CDR2 sequences are MDHEN and SYDVKM. This CDR3 contains 15 residues. V was pared by 2 bases and J by 3 bases, with 14 bases between. The CDR3 region is CASSLQAARNYEQYF. In DNA form, the CDR3 reads TGTGCCAGCAGTTTACAGGCCGCCAGAAACTACGAGCAGTACTTC.

This clone came up once. The chain recombines TRBV6-5 with TRBJ2-5; the D is unclear. V was clipped by 1 base and J by 2 bases, with 8 bases between them. Germline values: CDR1 MNHEY, CDR2 SVGAGI. The CDR3 has 14 amino acids. The CDR3 loop is CASSYLGFQETQYF. The CDR3 bases are TGTGCCAGCAGTTACTTAGGCTTTCAAGAGACCCAGTACTTC.

This clone was picked up a small number of times. The sample has other DNA sequences that encode this CDR3 too. The chain couples TRBV9 to TRBJ1-1; D gene ambiguous. The CDR3 is made up of 13 amino acids. V lost 0 bases to trimming and J lost 5 bases, with 8 bases between them. Per the germline V gene, CDR1 is SGDLS and CDR2 is YYNGEE. The CDR3 loop is CASSVDSGTEAFF. Written as DNA, the CDR3 is TGTGCCAGCAGCGTAGATTCGGGTACTGAAGCTTTCTTT.

V is TRBV6-1 and J is TRBJ2-7; D tentatively fits TRBD1 or TRBD2 (5 bases each). This CDR3 region has 13 residues. V dropped 6 bases and J dropped 0 bases, with 9 bases sitting between them. Germline values: CDR1 MNHNS, CDR2 SASEGT. CDR3 sequence reads: CASRAGSSYEQYF. The DNA for the CDR3 is TGTGCCAGCAGGGCAGGGAGCTCCTACGAGCAGTACTTC.

The chain carries TRBV4-3 and TRBJ2-7; 7 bases agree with TRBD2. The length of the CDR3 is 17 residues. The J segment lost 5 bases and the V segment lost 1 base, leaving 14 bases of the junction unmatched. CDR1 is LGHNA and CDR2 is YSLEER in the germline V gene. The CDR3 reads CASSQVSLAGEGNEQYF. CDR3 bases: TGCGCCAGCAGCCAAGTCAGTCTGGCGGGAGAAGGTAACGAGCAGTACTTC.